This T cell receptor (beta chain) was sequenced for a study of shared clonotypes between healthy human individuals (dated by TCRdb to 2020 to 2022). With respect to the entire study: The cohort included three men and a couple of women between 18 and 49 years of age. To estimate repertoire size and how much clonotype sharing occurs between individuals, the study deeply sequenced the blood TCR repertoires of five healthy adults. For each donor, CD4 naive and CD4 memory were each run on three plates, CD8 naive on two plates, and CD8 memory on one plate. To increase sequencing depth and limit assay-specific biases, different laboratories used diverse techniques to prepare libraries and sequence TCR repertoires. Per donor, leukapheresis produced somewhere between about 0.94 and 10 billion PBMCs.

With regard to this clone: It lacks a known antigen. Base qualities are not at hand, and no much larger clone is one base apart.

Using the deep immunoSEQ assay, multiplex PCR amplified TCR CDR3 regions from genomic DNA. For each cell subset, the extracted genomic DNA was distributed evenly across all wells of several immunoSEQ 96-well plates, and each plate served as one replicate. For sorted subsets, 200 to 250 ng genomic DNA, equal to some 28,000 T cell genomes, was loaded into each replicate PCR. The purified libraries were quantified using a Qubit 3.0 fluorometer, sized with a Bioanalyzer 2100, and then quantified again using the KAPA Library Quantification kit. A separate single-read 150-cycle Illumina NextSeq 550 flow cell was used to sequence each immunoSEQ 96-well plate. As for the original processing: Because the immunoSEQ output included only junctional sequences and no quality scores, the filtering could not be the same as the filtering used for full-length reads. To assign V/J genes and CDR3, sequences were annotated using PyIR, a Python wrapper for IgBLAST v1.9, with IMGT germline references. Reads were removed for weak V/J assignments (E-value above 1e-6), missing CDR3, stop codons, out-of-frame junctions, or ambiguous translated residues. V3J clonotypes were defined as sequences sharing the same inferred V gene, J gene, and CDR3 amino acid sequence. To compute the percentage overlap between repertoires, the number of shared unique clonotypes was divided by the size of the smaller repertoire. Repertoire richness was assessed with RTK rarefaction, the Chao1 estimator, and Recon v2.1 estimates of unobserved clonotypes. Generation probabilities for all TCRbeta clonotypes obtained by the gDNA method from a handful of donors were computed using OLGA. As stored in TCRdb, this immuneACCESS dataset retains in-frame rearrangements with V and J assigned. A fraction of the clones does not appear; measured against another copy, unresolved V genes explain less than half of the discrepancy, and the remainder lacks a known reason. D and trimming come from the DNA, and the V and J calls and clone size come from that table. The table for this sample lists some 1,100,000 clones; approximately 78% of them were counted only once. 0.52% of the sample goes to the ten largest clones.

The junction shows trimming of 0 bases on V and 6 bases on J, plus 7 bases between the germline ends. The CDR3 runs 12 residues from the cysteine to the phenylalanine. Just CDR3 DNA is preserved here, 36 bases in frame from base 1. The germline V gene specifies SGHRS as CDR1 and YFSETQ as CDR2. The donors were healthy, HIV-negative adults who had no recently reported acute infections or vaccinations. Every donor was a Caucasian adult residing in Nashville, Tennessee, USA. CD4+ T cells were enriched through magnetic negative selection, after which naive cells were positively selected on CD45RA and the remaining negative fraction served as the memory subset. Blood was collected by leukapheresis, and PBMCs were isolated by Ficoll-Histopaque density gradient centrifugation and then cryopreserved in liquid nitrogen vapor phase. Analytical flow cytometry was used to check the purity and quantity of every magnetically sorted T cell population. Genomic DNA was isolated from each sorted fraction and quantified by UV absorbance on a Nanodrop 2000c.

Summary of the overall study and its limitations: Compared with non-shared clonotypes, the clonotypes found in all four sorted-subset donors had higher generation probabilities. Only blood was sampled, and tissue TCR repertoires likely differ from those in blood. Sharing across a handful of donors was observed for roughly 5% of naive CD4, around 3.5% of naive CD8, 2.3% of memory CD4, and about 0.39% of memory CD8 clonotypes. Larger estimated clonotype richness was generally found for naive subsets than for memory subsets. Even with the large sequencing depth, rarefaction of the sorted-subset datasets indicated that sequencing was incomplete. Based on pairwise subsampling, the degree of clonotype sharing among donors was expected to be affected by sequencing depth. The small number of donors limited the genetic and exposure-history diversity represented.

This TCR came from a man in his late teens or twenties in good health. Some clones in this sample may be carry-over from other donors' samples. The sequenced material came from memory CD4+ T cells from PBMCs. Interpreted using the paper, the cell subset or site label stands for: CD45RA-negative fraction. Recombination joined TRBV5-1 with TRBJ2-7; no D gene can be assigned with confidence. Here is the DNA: TGCGCCAGCAGCTTGGGGGAAGGCGAGCAGTACTTC. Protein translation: CASSLGEGEQYF.